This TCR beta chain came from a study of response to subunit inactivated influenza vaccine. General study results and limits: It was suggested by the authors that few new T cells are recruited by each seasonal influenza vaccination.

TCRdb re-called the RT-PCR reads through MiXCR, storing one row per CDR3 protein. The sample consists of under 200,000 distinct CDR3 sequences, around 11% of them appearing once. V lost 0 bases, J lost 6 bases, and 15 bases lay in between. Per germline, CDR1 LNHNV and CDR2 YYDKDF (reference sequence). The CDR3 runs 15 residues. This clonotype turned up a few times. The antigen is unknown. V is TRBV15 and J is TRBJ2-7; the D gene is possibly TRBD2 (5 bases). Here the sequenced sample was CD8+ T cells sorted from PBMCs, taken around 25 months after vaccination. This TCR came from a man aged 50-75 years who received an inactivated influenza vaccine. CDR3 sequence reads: CATSRDLASKGEQYF. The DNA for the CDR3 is TGTGCCACCAGCAGAGATCTAGCCAGCAAAGGCGAGCAGTACTTC.